The sequence of this T cell receptor (beta chain) was determined in a study of OX40 agonist ivuxolimab in advanced cancers. On this clone: An end of the junction does not agree with germline; a read error may underlie this.

Using immunoSEQ multiplex PCR, the repertoire was profiled, and TCRdb retains in-frame clones only, with some absent. The sample includes roughly 56,000 clones, about 84% of them seen just once. CDR1 is SSHAT, CDR2 FNYEAQ, per germline (reference sequence). The CDR3 is 16 residues long. Here the sequenced sample was CD4+ or CD8+ T cells sorted from blood, taken in a trial of the OX40 agonist ivuxolimab. This TCR came from an adult with an advanced solid tumor such as melanoma, head and neck, liver or kidney cancer. The chain links TRBV7-7 to TRBJ2-7; D perhaps matches TRBD2 (6 bases). The CDR3 sequence is CASSLPGEGGSYEQYF. DNA for the CDR3: TGTGCTAGCAGCTTGCCGGGAGAAGGAGGCTCCTACGAGCAGTACTTC.